The T cell receptor (beta chain) described here comes from a study of cytomegalovirus exposure and HLA in healthy donors. PCR employed 60 Vbeta and 13 Jbeta primers. Data came from immunoSEQ multiplex PCR; TCRdb stores just in-frame clones and leaves some out. Of some 150,000 clones listed, 79% were seen once; the top ten hold under 2.5%. Broader study findings: Donors belonging to an Asian-associated ancestry cluster reportedly showed fewer N-insertions in productive TCRs than the 666-donor mean, according to what a later analysis found. Using a false discovery rate of 0.05, a later analysis showed that 15,000 to 20,000 TCR beta sequences were associated with HLA alleles.

Germline loops: CDR1 SEHNR, CDR2 FQNEAQ (reference sequence). The CDR3 length is 13 residues. On this clone itself: As yet, its antigen is unknown. An end of the junction does not agree with germline; a read error may underlie this.

The chain combines TRBV7-9 with TRBJ1-3; 9 positions agree with TRBD1. Sequenced sample: PBMCs. The TCR comes from a middle-aged man in good health and CMV-seronegative. The CDR3 DNA sequence: TGTTCCAGCAGCCTAACAGGGGGCGACACCATATATTTT. This sequence encodes CSSSLTGGDTIYF.